Each of the 25 T cell receptor beta chains below was sequenced from the same sample in a study of blood T cells in healthy people across ages. Next came a second PCR, run for about 7 to 12 cycles, which used a sample-barcoded 5' primer along with a J-beta primer mix. MiXCR was run by TCRdb on the 5' RACE reads, yielding one entry per CDR3 protein. The sample lists approximately 850,000 distinct CDR3 sequences; 58% were seen once. What was sequenced was blood. The source of these receptors is a man younger than 45 in good health.

The J gene is TRBJ2-7, the V gene TRBV6-2 or TRBV6-3, with TRBD1 matching over 9 bases. Losses at the gene ends were 0 bases for V and 9 bases for J; bases not matched to a gene: 24. CDR3 length equals 20 residues. Germline V gives CDR1 MNHEY, CDR2 SVGEGT. CDR3 nucleotide sequence: TGTGCCAGCAGTTACTCGATAGGGCGAGCGTCTCGCGACAGGGGGTCCGGGCAGTACTTC. Amino acids: CASSYSIGRASRDRGSGQYF.

The chain links TRBV5-1 to TRBJ2-3; D is unresolved. V was pared by 0 bases and J by 4 bases, with 12 bases between. This CDR3 comprises 15 residues. The germline V gene has CDR1 SGHRS and CDR2 YFSETQ. The CDR3 region has the DNA TGCGCCAGCAGCTTGGTTCCTCCTCCTGCAGATACGCAGTATTTT. Translated: CASSLVPPPADTQYF.

The genes are TRBV7-9 and TRBJ2-3; TRBD2 agrees at 15 bases. After removal of 5 bases from V and 4 bases from J, the junction contained 7 bases not matched to a gene. Looked up from germline, CDR1 is SEHNR and CDR2 is FQNEAQ (reference sequence). CDR3 length equals 17 residues. CDR3 in amino acids: CASSPHRTSGGADTQYF. CDR3 DNA: TGTGCCAGCAGCCCCCACCGGACTAGCGGGGGGGCAGATACGCAGTATTTT. The complete variable domain, with remaining parts taken from reference TRBV7-9 and TRBJ2-3, reads DTGVSQNPRHKITKRGQNVTFRCDPISEHNRLYWYRQTLGQGPEFLTYFQNEAQLEKSRLLSDRFSAERPKGSFSTLEIQRTEQGDSAMYLCASSPHRTSGGADTQYFGPGTRLTVL.

The chain is built from TRBV3-1 and TRBJ2-1; 7 bases are shared with TRBD2. The CDR3 totals 13 residues. Per germline, CDR1 LGHDT and CDR2 YNNKEL (reference sequence). The V and J ends lost 3 bases and 10 bases, in that order; junction bases with no gene match: 6. The CDR3 loop reads CASSQDEGGEQFF. The CDR3 region has the DNA TGTGCCAGCAGCCAGGATGAGGGAGGGGAGCAGTTCTTC.

The chain recombines TRBV4-1 with TRBJ2-4; D unclear. The V end lost 4 bases, the J end lost 2 bases, and 15 bases lay between the germline ends. The CDR3 totals 16 residues. CDR1 is MGHRA and CDR2 is YSYEKL in the germline V gene. This CDR3 reads CASSPGIGGTKNIQYF. Here the CDR3 DNA reads TGCGCCAGCAGCCCTGGAATCGGCGGAACCAAAAACATTCAGTACTTC.

This clonotype was counted many times. This chain links TRBV6-5 with TRBJ2-1; TRBD1 might be the D (5 bases). Trimming removed 5 bases from V and 3 bases from J, with 11 bases in between. The CDR3 runs 14 residues. The germline gives CDR1 MNHEY, CDR2 SVGAGI. The CDR3 DNA follows: TGTGCCAGCAGTACGAAGACAGACTACAATGAGCAGTTCTTC. This codes for CASSTKTDYNEQFF.

The chain couples TRBV2 to TRBJ1-2, with D hard to call. The length of the CDR3 is 13 residues. V was cut by 5 bases and J by 11 bases, with 18 bases left in between. Germline V CDR1 and CDR2: SNHLY, FYNNEI. Here the CDR3 DNA reads TGTGCCAGCAGTCCTTTAAACACGATGGGGTACACCTTC. Its translation is CASSPLNTMGYTF.

The count of this clonotype is one. The J gene is TRBJ2-1, the V gene TRBV20-1; no reliable D call. Looked up from germline, CDR1 is DFQATT and CDR2 is SNEGSKA (reference sequence). V dropped 1 base and J dropped 8 bases, with 9 bases sitting between them. This CDR3 has 12 residues. CDR3 amino acids: CSARAGVDEQFF. Here the CDR3 DNA reads TGCAGTGCTAGAGCTGGAGTAGATGAGCAGTTCTTC.

This clonotype was seen a few times. The rearrangement links TRBV6-1 to TRBJ1-2, with TRBD1 matching 7 bases. CDR3 length equals 14 residues. The germline V gene has CDR1 MNHNS and CDR2 SASEGT. The V gene end was trimmed by 5 bases and the J gene end by 7 bases; junction bases not matched to a gene: 10. CDR3 DNA: TGTGCCAGCAGTCAATGGGACAGCCCGGGTGGCTACACCTTC. This sequence encodes CASSQWDSPGGYTF.

The chain joins TRBV6-5 to TRBJ2-1; TRBD2 matches 8 bases. The CDR3 runs to 15 residues. CDR1 and CDR2 from the germline V gene are MNHEY and SVGAGI. With 2 bases clipped from V and 5 bases from J, the junction kept 5 bases outside the gene matches. The CDR3 sequence: CASSYRREAHNEQFF. CDR3 DNA: TGTGCCAGCAGTTACCGGCGGGAGGCCCACAATGAGCAGTTCTTC.

The genes are TRBV7-2 and TRBJ1-5; D is possibly TRBD1 (6 bases). Trimming took off 5 bases at V and 7 bases at J, with 18 bases between the two ends. The germline V gene encodes CDR1 SGHTA and CDR2 FQGNSA. The CDR3 spans 15 residues. The CDR3 DNA reads as TGTGCCAGCAGCCCCGCGAGGGGGGTCGGGCAGCCCCAGCATTTT. As protein: CASSPARGVGQPQHF.

About this clonotype itself: At one end, the junction sequence differs from germline, possibly due to a read error. The genes are TRBV13 and TRBJ2-1; 11 bases agree with TRBD1. CDR1 is PRHDT and CDR2 is FYEKMQ in the germline V gene (reference sequence). This CDR3 comprises 16 residues. CDR3 in amino acids: CASTNRPGQGEDEQFF. The CDR3 DNA reads as TGTGCTAGCACCAATCGCCCGGGACAGGGGGAGGATGAGCAGTTCTTC.

The chain carries TRBV12-5 and TRBJ2-6; tentatively, D is TRBD2 (5 bases). Germline values: CDR1 LGHNT, CDR2 FRNRAP. The CDR3 is 17 residues long. V was trimmed by 0 bases and J by 2 bases, leaving 11 bases between them. The CDR3 DNA reads TGTGCTAGTGGTTTGGTCGTTTTCGGGGCTGGGGCCAACGTCCTGACTTTC. Its translation: CASGLVVFGAGANVLTF.

The chain has TRBV6-2 or TRBV6-3 and TRBJ1-2; 8 nucleotides align to TRBD1. Germline CDR1 is MNHEY and CDR2 is SVGEGT. The ends lost 6 bases at V and 6 bases at J; junction bases unmatched: 12. The CDR3 loop spans 15 amino acids. The CDR3 region is CASSRQLRDRNGYTF. CDR3 DNA sequence: TGTGCCAGCAGCCGACAACTCCGGGACAGGAATGGCTACACCTTC.

This chain links TRBV5-1 with TRBJ2-1, with TRBD2 matching 8 bases. The CDR3 runs 18 residues. Germline V gene data show CDR1 as SGHRS and CDR2 as YFSETQ. Losses at the gene ends were 2 bases for V and 0 bases for J; bases not matched to a gene: 10. CDR3 coding DNA: TGCGCCAGCAGCTTCCTTAGGGGCGGGAGGAGCTCCTACAATGAGCAGTTCTTC. It yields the protein CASSFLRGGRSSYNEQFF.

This clonotype was recorded a few times. The rearrangement joins TRBV7-3 to TRBJ2-6, with D perhaps matching TRBD1 (6 bases). CDR3 length: 16 residues. V was clipped by 5 bases and J by 4 bases, with 15 bases between them. Germline CDR1 reads SGHTA; CDR2 reads FQGTGA. The CDR3 here is CASSQQGTVGANVLTF. The CDR3, as DNA: TGTGCCAGCAGCCAACAGGGTACTGTGGGGGCCAACGTCCTGACTTTC.

The table lists this clonotype with a few counts. This chain connects TRBV5-6 to TRBJ2-1, with 8 bases lining up with TRBD1. The germline V gene encodes CDR1 SGHDT and CDR2 YYEEEE. V lost 4 bases to trimming and J lost 5 bases; unmatched junction nucleotides: 11. CDR3 size: 16 residues. CDR3 in amino acids: CASSPIPGQEDNEQFF. For the CDR3, the DNA is TGTGCCAGCAGCCCAATCCCGGGACAGGAGGACAATGAGCAGTTCTTC.

The chain has TRBV12-3 or TRBV12-4 and TRBJ1-2; D gene uncertain. This CDR3 has 13 amino acids. V was clipped by 6 bases and J by 4 bases, with 12 bases between them. CDR3 protein: CASSRQLLYGYTF. The CDR3 coding sequence is TGTGCCAGCAGCCGTCAGCTACTCTATGGCTACACCTTC.

There are a few counts of this clonotype. The J gene is TRBJ1-2, the V gene TRBV6-6; 12 nucleotides align to TRBD1. In germline, CDR1 is MNHNY, CDR2 SVGAGI (reference sequence). The trim removed 8 bases at V and 4 bases at J, leaving 11 bases unmatched. The CDR3 spans 16 residues. The CDR3 sequence: CASHRRDRGRSYGYTF. In DNA, the CDR3 is TGTGCCAGCCACAGACGGGACAGGGGGCGCAGCTATGGCTACACCTTC.

This clonotype was detected only a few times. The chain joins TRBV6-5 to TRBJ2-3; D remains ambiguous. V gave up 4 bases and J gave up 4 bases, with 9 bases separating them. The germline gives CDR1 MNHEY, CDR2 SVGAGI. CDR3 length: 13 residues. The CDR3 DNA sequence: TGTGCCAGCAGTTTTGGAGCCCCAGATACGCAGTATTTT. Translation gives CASSFGAPDTQYF.

This chain uses TRBV5-1 with TRBJ2-3, with TRBD1 matching over 8 bases. This CDR3 is 14 amino acids long. Trimming cost V 1 base and J 5 bases; bases outside gene matches: 3. CDR1 and CDR2 from the germline V gene are SGHRS and YFSETQ. CDR3 protein: CASSLTGGGDTQYF. CDR3 nucleotides: TGCGCCAGCAGCTTGACAGGGGGTGGAGATACGCAGTATTTT.

This chain links TRBV12-3 or TRBV12-4 with TRBJ1-1; the D gene is possibly TRBD1 (6 bases). The CDR3 has 14 amino acids. Trimming pared 4 bases from V and 0 bases from J, leaving 9 bases between. The CDR3 DNA reads TGTGCCAGCAGTTGGGGGGCCATGAACACTGAAGCTTTCTTT. It is translated as CASSWGAMNTEAFF.

The genes are TRBV6-5 and TRBJ1-2; TRBD1 is a possible D gene (6 bases). V lost 10 bases to trimming and J lost 4 bases, with 19 bases between them. The CDR3 is made up of 14 amino acids. Germline V gives CDR1 MNHEY, CDR2 SVGAGI. The CDR3 sequence: CATQREGGFYGYTF. CDR3 coding DNA: TGTGCCACCCAGAGGGAGGGGGGGTTCTATGGCTACACCTTC.

This clonotype was seen a few times. This sequence joins TRBV6-6 and TRBJ1-2; 7 bases match TRBD1. The CDR3 is 15 residues long. The V gene end was trimmed by 0 bases and the J gene end by 6 bases; junction bases not matched to a gene: 7. The germline V gene encodes CDR1 MNHNY and CDR2 SVGAGI (reference sequence). Written as DNA, the CDR3 is TGTGCCAGCAGTTACTCGATTGGCAGGGGGAATGGCTACACCTTC. Its translation: CASSYSIGRGNGYTF.

This chain links TRBV29-1 with TRBJ2-5, with TRBD1 as a possible D gene (5 bases). Trimming stripped 7 bases from V and 0 bases from J, with 12 bases between. From germline, CDR1 is SQVTM and CDR2 ANQGSEA. The CDR3 runs 13 residues. The CDR3 here is CSAQGVYQETQYF. CDR3 DNA sequence: TGCAGCGCCCAAGGGGTGTACCAAGAGACCCAGTACTTC. Together with reference TRBV29-1 and TRBJ2-5, the CDR3 gives the full variable domain: SAVISQKPSRDICQRGTSLTIQCQVDSQVTMMFWYRQQPGQSLTLIATANQGSEATYESGFVIDKFPISRPNLTFSTLTVSNMSPEDSSIYLCSAQGVYQETQYFGPGTRLLVL.